This TCR beta chain was observed in a study of human T cells and chemical hapten exposure. This clonotype was observed a handful of times. Time point of the sample: patch test 1, 2 weeks after DPC sensitization. As for treatment: therapeutic diphenylcyclopropenone sensitization with weekly scalp DPC. Germline values: CDR1 SEHNR, CDR2 FQNEAQ (reference sequence). CDR3 length: 17 amino acids. The junction had 10 bases not matched to a gene; V was cut back by 6 bases and J by 1 base. MiXCR, run by TCRdb on the RACE reads, gives a single entry per CDR3 protein. The sample shows about 360,000 distinct CDR3 sequences, approximately 4.4% of them seen only once.

The genes are TRBV7-9 and TRBJ1-1; 11 bases fit TRBD1. This TCR was sampled from a woman in her forties or fifties with alopecia areata. Some clones in this sample may be carry-over from other donors' samples. Sample: whole blood, taken in connection with sensitization to the hapten diphenylcyclopropenone (DPC). CDR3 protein: CASRSGTGGLQNTEAFF. The CDR3 region has the DNA TGTGCCAGCAGGTCCGGGACAGGGGGGCTCCAGAACACTGAAGCTTTCTTT.